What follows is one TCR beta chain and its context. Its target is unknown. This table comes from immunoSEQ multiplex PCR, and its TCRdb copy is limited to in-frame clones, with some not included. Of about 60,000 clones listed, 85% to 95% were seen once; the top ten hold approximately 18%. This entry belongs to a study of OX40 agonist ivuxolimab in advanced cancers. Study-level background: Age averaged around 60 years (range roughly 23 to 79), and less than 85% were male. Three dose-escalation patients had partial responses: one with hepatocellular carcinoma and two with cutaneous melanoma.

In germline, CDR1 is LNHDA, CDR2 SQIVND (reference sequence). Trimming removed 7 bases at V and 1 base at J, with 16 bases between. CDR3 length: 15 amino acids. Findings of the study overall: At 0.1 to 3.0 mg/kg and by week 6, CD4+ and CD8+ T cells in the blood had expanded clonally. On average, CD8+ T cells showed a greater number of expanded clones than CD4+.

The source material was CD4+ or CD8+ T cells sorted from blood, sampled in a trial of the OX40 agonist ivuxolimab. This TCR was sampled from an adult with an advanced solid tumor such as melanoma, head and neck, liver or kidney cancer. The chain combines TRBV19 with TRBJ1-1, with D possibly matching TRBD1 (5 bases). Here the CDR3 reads CASTPVGGWNTEAFF. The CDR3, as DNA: TGTGCCAGTACCCCGGTGGGGGGATGGAACACTGAAGCTTTCTTT.